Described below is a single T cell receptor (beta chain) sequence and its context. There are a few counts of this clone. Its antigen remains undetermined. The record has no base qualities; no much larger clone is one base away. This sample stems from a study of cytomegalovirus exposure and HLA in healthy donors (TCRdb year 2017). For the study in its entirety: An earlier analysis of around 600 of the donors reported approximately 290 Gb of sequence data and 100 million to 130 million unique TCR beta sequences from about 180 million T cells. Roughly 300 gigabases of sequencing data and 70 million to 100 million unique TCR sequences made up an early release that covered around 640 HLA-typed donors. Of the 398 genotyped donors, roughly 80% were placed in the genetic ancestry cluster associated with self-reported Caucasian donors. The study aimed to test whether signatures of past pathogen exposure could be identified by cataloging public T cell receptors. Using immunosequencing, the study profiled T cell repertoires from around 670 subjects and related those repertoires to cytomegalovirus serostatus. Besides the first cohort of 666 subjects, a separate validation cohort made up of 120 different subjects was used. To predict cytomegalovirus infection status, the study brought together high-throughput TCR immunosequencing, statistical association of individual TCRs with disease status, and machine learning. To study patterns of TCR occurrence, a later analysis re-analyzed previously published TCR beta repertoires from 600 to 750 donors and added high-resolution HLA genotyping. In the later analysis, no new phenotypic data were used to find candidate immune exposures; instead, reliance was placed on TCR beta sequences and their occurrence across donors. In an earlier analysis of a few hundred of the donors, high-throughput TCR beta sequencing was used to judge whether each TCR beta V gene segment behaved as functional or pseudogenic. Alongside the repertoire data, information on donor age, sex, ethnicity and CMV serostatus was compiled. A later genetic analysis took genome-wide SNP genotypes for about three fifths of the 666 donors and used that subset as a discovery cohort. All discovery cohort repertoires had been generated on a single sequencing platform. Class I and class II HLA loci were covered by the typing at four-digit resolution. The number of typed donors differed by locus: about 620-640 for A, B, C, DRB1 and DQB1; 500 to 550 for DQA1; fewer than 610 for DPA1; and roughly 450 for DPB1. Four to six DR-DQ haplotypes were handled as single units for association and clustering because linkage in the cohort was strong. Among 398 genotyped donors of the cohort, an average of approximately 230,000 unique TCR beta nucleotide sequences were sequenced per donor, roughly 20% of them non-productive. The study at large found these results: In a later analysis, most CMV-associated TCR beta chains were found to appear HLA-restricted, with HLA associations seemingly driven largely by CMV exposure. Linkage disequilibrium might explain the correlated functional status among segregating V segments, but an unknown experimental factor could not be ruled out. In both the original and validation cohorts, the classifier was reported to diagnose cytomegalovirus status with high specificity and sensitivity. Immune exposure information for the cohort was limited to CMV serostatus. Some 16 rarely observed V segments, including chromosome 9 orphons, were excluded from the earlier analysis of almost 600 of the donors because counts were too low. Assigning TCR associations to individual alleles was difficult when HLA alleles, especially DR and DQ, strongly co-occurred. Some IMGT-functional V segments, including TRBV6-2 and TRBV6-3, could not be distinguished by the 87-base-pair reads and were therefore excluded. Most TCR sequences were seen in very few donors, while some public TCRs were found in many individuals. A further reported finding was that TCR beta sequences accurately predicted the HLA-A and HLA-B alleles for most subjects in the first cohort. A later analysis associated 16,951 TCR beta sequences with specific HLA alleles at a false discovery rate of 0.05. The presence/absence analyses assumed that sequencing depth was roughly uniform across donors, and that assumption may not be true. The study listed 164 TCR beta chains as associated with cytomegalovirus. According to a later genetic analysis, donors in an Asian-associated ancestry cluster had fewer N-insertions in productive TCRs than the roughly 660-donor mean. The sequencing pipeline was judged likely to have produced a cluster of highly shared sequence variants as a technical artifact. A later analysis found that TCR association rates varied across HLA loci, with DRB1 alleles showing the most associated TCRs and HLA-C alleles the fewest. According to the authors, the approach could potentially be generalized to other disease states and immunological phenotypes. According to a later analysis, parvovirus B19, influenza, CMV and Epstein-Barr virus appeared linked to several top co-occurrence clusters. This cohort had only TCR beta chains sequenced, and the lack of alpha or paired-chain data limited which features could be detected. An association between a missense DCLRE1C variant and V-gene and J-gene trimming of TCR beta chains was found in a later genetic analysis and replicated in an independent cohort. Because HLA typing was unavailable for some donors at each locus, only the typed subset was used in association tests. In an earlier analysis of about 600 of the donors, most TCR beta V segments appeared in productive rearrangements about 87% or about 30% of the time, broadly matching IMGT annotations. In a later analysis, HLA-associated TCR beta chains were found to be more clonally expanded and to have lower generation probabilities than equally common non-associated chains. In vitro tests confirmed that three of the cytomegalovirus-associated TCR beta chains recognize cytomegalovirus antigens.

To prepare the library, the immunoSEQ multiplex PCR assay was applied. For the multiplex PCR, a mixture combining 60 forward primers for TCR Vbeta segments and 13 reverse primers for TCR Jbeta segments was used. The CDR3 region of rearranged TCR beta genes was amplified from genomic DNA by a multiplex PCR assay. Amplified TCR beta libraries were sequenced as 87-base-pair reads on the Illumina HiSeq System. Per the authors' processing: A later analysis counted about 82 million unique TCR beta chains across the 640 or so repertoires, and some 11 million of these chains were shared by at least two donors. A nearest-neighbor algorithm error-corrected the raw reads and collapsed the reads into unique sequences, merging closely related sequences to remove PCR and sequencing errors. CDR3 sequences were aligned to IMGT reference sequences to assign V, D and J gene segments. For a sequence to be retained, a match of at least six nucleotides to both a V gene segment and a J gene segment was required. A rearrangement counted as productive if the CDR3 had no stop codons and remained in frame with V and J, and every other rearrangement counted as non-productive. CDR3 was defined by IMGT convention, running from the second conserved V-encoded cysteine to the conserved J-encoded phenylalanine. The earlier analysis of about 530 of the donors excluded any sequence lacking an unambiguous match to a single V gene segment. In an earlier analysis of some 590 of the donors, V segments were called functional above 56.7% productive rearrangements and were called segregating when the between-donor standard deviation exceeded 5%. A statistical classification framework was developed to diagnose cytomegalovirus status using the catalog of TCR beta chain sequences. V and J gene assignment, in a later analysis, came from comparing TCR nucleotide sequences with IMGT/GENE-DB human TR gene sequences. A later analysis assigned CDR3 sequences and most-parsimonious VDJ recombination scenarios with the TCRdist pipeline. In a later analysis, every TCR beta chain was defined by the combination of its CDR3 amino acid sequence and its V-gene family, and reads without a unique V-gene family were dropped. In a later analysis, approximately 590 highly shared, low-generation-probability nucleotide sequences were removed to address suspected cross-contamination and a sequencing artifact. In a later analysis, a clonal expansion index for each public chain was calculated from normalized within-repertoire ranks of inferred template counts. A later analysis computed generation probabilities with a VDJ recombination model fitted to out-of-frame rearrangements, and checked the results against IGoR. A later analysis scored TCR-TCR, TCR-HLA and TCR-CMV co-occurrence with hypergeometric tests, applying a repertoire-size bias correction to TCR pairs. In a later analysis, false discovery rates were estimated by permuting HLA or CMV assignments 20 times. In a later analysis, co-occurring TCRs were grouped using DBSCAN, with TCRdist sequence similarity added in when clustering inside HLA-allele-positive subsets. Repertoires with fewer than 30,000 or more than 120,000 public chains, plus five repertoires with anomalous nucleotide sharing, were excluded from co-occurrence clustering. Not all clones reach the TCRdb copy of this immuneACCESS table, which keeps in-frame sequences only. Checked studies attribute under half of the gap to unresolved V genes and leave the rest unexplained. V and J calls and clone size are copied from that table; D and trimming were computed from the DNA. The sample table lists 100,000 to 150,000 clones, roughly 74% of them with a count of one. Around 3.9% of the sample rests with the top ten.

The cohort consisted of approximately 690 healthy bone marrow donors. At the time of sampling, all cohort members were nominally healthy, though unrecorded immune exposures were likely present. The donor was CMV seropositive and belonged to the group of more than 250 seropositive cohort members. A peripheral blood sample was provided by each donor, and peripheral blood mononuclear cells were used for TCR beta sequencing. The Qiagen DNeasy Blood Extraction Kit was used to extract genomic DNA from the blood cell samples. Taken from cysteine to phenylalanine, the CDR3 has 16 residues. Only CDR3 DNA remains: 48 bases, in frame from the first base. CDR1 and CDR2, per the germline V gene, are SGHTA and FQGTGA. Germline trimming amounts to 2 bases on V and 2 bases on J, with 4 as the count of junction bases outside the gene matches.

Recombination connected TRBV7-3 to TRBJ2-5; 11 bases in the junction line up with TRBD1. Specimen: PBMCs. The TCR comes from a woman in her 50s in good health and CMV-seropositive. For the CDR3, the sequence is CASSLVGTGGQETQYF. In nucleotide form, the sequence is TGTGCCAGCAGCTTAGTGGGGACAGGGGGGCAAGAGACCCAGTACTTC.